These T cell receptor beta chains were read from a single sample in a study of regulatory T cells in long-lasting Graves disease. TCRdb used MiXCR to reprocess the multiplex PCR reads, holding one entry per CDR3 protein. The sample has about 620,000 distinct CDR3 sequences, about 16% seen once. The data were also submitted as part of a second study, on T cells in Graves' hyperthyroidism and ophthalmopathy.

Sequences were derived from peripheral blood mononuclear cells (PBMCs), sampled at new diagnosis, from a patient treated with antithyroid drugs. The source is a woman aged 30 to 39 with Graves disease. Both conserved end residues are part of each CDR3. The D gene is left open where the match is weak.

v_call: TRBV28
d_call: -
cdr3_aa: CASSLLGGVSQPQHF

v_call: TRBV6-2/TRBV6-3
d_call: -
cdr3_aa: CASRRDGANEQFF

v_call: TRBV19
d_call: TRBD2
cdr3_aa: CASSQTSGYLNIQYF

v_call: TRBV2
d_call: -
cdr3_aa: CASLTLGETQYF

v_call: TRBV12-3/TRBV12-4
d_call: -
cdr3_aa: CASSRTHSEQYF

v_call: TRBV6-5
d_call: -
cdr3_aa: CASSLQSLSNQPQHF

v_call: TRBV6-2/TRBV6-3
d_call: -
cdr3_aa: CASSPRGGLGNQPQHF

v_call: TRBV6-1
d_call: -
cdr3_aa: CASRKGLTDTQYF

v_call: TRBV29-1
d_call: TRBD2
cdr3_aa: CSVEVEASGSEEQYF

v_call: TRBV20-1
d_call: TRBD1
cdr3_aa: CSARVTGKSTEAFF

v_call: TRBV11-3
d_call: -
cdr3_aa: CASSSPRSNNEQFF

v_call: TRBV2
d_call: TRBD2
cdr3_aa: CASSEKRLAGGRSEQFF

v_call: TRBV6-1
d_call: TRBD2
cdr3_aa: CAVTSGRVQDTQYF

v_call: TRBV24-1
d_call: -
cdr3_aa: CATSVATDTDTQYF

v_call: TRBV28
d_call: TRBD2
cdr3_aa: CASSLQGLAVQETQYF

v_call: TRBV7-3
d_call: -
cdr3_aa: CASSLTSKGLLDTGELFF

v_call: TRBV20-1
d_call: -
cdr3_aa: CSARGGWSANTEAFF

v_call: TRBV20-1
d_call: -
cdr3_aa: CSARDSGGYGYTF

v_call: TRBV28
d_call: -
cdr3_aa: CASSSPAAQNTGELFF

v_call: TRBV30
d_call: -
cdr3_aa: CAWSVLDEAFF

v_call: TRBV28
d_call: TRBD1
cdr3_aa: CASSTPGTGGGKLFF

v_call: TRBV3-1
d_call: -
cdr3_aa: CASSQVALGSPLHF